One sample yielded the 14 T cell receptor beta chains listed below, sequenced in a study of blood T cells in healthy people across ages. PCR was performed a second time for 7 to 11 cycles using a sample-barcoded 5' primer and a J-beta primer mix. Each CDR3 protein is one row after TCRdb ran MiXCR on the 5' RACE reads. The data hold about 1,600,000 distinct CDR3 sequences, with approximately 40% observed a single time. The sequenced material came from blood. The source is a woman aged 18-29 years in good health.

In its sample, this clonotype was seen many times. At one end the junction does not follow the germline gene, possibly because of a read error. The rearrangement uses TRBV5-1 and TRBJ2-7; no firm D call. The CDR3 runs to 11 residues. Germline-derived CDR1 and CDR2 are SGHRS and YFSETQ. The CDR3 DNA sequence: TGTGCCAGCAGTTTAACTGGCGAGCAGTACTTC. Its translation: CASSLTGEQYF.

This clonotype has at least ten counts. One junction end disagrees with the germline gene, perhaps due to a read error. The chain is built from TRBV5-1 and TRBJ2-3, with TRBD2 matching over 8 bases. There are 15 residues in the CDR3. Germline V lookup: CDR1 SGHRS, CDR2 YFSETQ. CDR3 loop: CASSFGGGSTDTQYF. Here the CDR3 DNA reads TGTGCCAGCAGCTTTGGCGGGGGGAGCACAGATACGCAGTATTTT.

V and J are TRBV10-3 and TRBJ2-5, with D tentatively TRBD1 (7 bases). V was clipped by 0 bases and J by 5 bases, with 13 bases between them. The length of the CDR3 is 15 residues. Germline values: CDR1 ENHRY, CDR2 SYGVKD. The DNA of the CDR3 is TGTGCCATCAGTGAGTCCAGGGGGGCCTGGGAGACCCAGTACTTC. It translates to CAISESRGAWETQYF.

There are a few counts of this clonotype. J is TRBJ2-3 and V is TRBV15; D call uncertain. The CDR3 covers 14 residues. CDR1 LNHNV and CDR2 YYDKDF come from the germline V gene (reference sequence). Deletions cut 4 bases from V and 4 bases from J, with 12 bases between. CDR3 DNA sequence: TGTGCCACCAGCATACGAGCGAGTTCAGATACGCAGTATTTT. Its protein product is CATSIRASSDTQYF.

The chain is built from TRBV3-1 and TRBJ2-7; D is undetermined. Germline CDR1 and CDR2: LGHDT and YNNKEL (reference sequence). V was clipped by 1 base and J by 0 bases, with 10 bases between them. This CDR3 has 15 residues. The CDR3 sequence: CASSQGPESSYEQYF. The CDR3 region has the DNA TGTGCCAGCAGCCAAGGGCCCGAGAGCTCCTACGAGCAGTACTTC.

In regard to this clonotype: The junction departs from germline at one end; a sequencing error may be responsible. The gene calls are TRBV10-2 and TRBJ2-2, with D uncertain. CDR3 length: 14 residues. Germline CDR1 reads WSHSY; CDR2 reads SAAADI. CDR3 sequence: CASSYDKNTGELFF. CDR3 bases: TGCGCCAGCAGCTACGACAAAAACACTGGGGAGCTGTTTTTT.

This clonotype was observed a handful of times. V is TRBV28 and J is TRBJ2-3; 8 bases map to TRBD2. With V trimmed by 6 bases and J by 5 bases, 10 bases remained unmatched. This CDR3 is built from 15 residues. CDR1 is MDHEN, CDR2 SYDVKM, per germline. For the CDR3, the DNA is TGTGCCAGCAGACTCTCCGGGACTAGAAGAGATACGCAGTATTTT. Protein sequence: CASRLSGTRRDTQYF.

This clonotype was counted once. V usage is TRBV12-5 and J usage is TRBJ2-3, with D unresolved. This CDR3 has 15 amino acids. CDR1 LGHNT and CDR2 FRNRAP come from the germline V gene. V lost 4 bases to trimming and J lost 4 bases, with 15 bases between them. CDR3 residues: CASGWSVADSDTQYF. The CDR3 DNA reads TGTGCTAGTGGTTGGTCTGTTGCAGATTCAGATACGCAGTATTTT.

This clonotype was counted only a few times. The rearrangement joins TRBV7-9 to TRBJ2-1; TRBD1 might be the D (6 bases). V was pared by 5 bases and J by 9 bases, with 20 bases between. The V gene's germline CDR1 is SEHNR and CDR2 FQNEAQ (reference sequence). This CDR3 is built from 15 residues. CDR3 in amino acids: CASSPPSWGHGEQFF. The CDR3 DNA reads TGTGCCAGCAGCCCCCCAAGCTGGGGACACGGTGAGCAGTTCTTC.

The V and J genes are TRBV7-2 and TRBJ2-3; TRBD2 is a possible D gene (6 bases). Germline V lookup: CDR1 SGHTA, CDR2 FQGNSA. The CDR3 spans 16 residues. V shed 5 bases and J shed 6 bases, with 21 bases lying between them. The chain's CDR3 is CASSLPWGGEADTQYF. The CDR3 region has the DNA TGTGCCAGCAGCCTCCCATGGGGTGGGGAGGCGGATACGCAGTATTTT.

V usage is TRBV14 and J usage is TRBJ2-7; 7 bases fit TRBD1. In germline, CDR1 is SGHDN, CDR2 FVKESK. The CDR3 covers 17 residues. V lost 4 bases and J lost 3; bases outside the gene matches: 15. As DNA, the CDR3 is TGTGCCAGCAGCCCTGGACAGGTGGAGAGTTTCCTCTACGAGCAGTACTTC. This codes for CASSPGQVESFLYEQYF.

The gene calls are TRBV12-3 or TRBV12-4 and TRBJ2-2; TRBD2 matches at 11 bases. The CDR3 totals 15 residues. The J segment lost 8 bases and the V segment lost 8 bases, leaving 10 bases of the junction unmatched. Here the CDR3 reads CASWISGGARGELFF. CDR3 in DNA: TGTGCCAGCTGGATTAGCGGGGGGGCTCGGGGGGAGCTGTTTTTT.

This clonotype showed up just a few times. The chain is built from TRBV15 and TRBJ2-5, with D maybe TRBD1 (7 bases). Germline V gives CDR1 LNHNV, CDR2 YYDKDF (reference sequence). The CDR3 loop spans 15 amino acids. V was shortened by 1 base and J by 11 bases, with 20 bases between the two germline ends. The CDR3 coding sequence is TGTGCCACCAGCAGAGTAGGGGGCGCGGGGAATGAGCAGTACTTC. Translated, it gives CATSRVGGAGNEQYF.

V gene TRBV27 combines with J gene TRBJ2-7, with D possibly being TRBD1 (5 bases). Germline V gives CDR1 MNHEY, CDR2 SMNVEV (reference sequence). Deletions cut 8 bases from V and 2 bases from J, with 7 bases between. CDR3 length: 11 residues. The CDR3 sequence: CASGAAYEQYF. The CDR3 DNA is TGTGCCAGCGGGGCGGCCTACGAGCAGTACTTC.